The sequence of this TCR beta chain was determined in a study of metastatic and nonmetastatic thyroid tumors (dated by TCRdb to the early 2020s). About the investigation overall: Repertoires from peripheral blood and from tumor or nodule tissue samples of malignant and benign thyroid patients were compared.

The CDR3 measures 16 amino acids from cysteine to phenylalanine. Left in the record is the CDR3 DNA by itself, 48 bases read in frame from the first base. CDR1 and CDR2 were assigned from the germline V gene (reference sequence) as SGHKS and YYEKEE. Trimming removed 4 bases from V and 7 bases from J; the gene matches leave 12 bases unexplained. Libraries were constructed by PCR. Sequencing took place on an Illumina HiSeq 4000. High-throughput sequencing was used to profile the CDR3 region of the TCR beta-chain in every patient. Per the original workflow: A classifier to discriminate distant-metastatic papillary thyroid cancer patients was built from CDR3 differences across clinicopathological groups. The Shannon index was used to measure repertoire diversity, and the Morisita-Horn index was used to measure how similar tumor and blood repertoires were. In-frame beta chains were kept once TCRdb had trimmed the public reads at Q25 with fastp and called clones with MiXCR. What appears here as the V and J calls and clone size reflects TCRdb's work, not the paper's. The sample table records around 40,000 clones; 17% of these occur just once. Clones ranked in the top ten supply 5% to 8% of the sample.

No treatment had been received by any patient before thyroid surgery. The study retrospectively analysed patient clinical samples collected from about 2012 to 2019 using T-cell receptor beta sequencing. Findings and caveats that apply to the study as a whole: In both blood and tumor samples, malignant tumors were reported to have significantly higher TCR beta diversity than benign nodules.

This clone appeared many times. Its antigen remains undetermined. Base qualities are not recorded, but no much larger clone differs from it by a single base. What was sequenced was blood. The V and J genes are TRBV5-5 and TRBJ1-5; TRBD1 lines up with 9 middle nucleotides. The sequence derives from a male donor with papillary thyroid cancer or a benign thyroid nodule (not recorded which). Some clones in this sample may be carry-over from other donors' samples. The base sequence is TGTGCCAGCAGCATAACCCCCGGGACAGGGTTCCAGCCCCAGCATTTT. Its protein reads: CASSITPGTGFQPQHF.